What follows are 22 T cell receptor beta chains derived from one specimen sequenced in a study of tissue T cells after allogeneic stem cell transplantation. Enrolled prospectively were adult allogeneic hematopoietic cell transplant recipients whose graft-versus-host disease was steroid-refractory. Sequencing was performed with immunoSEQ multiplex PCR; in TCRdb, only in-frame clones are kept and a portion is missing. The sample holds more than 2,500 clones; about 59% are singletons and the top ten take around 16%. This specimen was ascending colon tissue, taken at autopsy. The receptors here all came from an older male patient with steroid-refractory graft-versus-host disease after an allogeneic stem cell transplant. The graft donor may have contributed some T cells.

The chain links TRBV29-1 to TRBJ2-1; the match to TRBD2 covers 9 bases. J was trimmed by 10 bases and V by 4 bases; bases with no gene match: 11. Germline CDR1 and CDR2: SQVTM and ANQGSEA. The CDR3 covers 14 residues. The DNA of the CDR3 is TGCAGCGTTGCGTCTGCGGGGGGGCCTTTCGAGCAGTTCTTC. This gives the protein CSVASAGGPFEQFF.

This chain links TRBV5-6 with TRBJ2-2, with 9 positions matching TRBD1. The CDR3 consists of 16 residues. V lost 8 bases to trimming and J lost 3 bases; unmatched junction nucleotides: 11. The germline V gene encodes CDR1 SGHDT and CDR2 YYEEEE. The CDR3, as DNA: TGTGCCAGTAGCCAGGGGACAGGGTACCACACCGGGGAGCTGTTTTTT. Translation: CASSQGTGYHTGELFF.

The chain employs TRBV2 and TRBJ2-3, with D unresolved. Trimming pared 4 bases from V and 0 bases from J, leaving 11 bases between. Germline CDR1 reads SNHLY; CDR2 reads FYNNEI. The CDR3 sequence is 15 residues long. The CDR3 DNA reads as TGTGCCAGCAGTGGGAGTGGGTCTAGCACAGATACGCAGTATTTT. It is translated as CASSGSGSSTDTQYF.

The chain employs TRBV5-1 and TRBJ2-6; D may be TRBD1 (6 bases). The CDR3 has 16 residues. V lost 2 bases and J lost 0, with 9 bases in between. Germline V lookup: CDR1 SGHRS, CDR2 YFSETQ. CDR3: CASSLQGLSGANVLTF. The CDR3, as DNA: TGCGCCAGCAGCTTACAGGGCCTCTCTGGGGCCAACGTCCTGACTTTC.

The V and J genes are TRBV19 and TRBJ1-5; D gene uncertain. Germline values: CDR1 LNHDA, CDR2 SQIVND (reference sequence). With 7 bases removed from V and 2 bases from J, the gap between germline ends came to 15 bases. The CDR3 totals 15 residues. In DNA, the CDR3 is TGTGCCAGTAAGTGGGCGGGGAACGGCAATCAGCCCCAGCATTTT. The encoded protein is CASKWAGNGNQPQHF.

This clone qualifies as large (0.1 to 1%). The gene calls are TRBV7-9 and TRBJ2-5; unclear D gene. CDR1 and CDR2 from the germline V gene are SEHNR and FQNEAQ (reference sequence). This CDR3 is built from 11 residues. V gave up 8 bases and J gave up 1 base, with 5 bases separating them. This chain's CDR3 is CASGIQETQYF. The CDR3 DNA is TGTGCCAGCGGGATCCAAGAGACCCAGTACTTC.

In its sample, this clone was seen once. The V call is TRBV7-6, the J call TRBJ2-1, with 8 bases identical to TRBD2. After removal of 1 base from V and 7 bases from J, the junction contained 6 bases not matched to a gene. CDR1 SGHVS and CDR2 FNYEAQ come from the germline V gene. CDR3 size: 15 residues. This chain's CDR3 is CASSLGRGVRNEQFF. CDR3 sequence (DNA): TGTGCCAGCAGCTTAGGGCGGGGGGTCAGGAATGAGCAGTTCTTC.

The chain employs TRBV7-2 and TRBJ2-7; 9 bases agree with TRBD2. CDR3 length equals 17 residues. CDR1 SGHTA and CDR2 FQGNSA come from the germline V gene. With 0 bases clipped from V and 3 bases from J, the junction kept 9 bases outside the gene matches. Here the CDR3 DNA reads TGTGCCAGCAGCTTAGCCGGAAGCGGGGGGTTCCGCTACGAGCAGTACTTC. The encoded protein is CASSLAGSGGFRYEQYF.

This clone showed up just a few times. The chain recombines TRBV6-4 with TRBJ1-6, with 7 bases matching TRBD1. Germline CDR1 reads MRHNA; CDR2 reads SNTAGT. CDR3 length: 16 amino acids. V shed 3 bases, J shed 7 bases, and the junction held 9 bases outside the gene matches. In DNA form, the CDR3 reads TGTGCCAGCAGTGAACAGGGGAGGGTTCAGAATTCACCCCTCCACTTT. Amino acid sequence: CASSEQGRVQNSPLHF.

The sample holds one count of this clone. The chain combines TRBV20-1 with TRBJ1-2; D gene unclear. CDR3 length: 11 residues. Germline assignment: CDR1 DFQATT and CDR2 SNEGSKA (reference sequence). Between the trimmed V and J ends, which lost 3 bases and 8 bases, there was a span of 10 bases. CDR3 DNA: TGCAGTGCTAGTGGCAGAAACGGCTACACCTTC. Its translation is CSASGRNGYTF.

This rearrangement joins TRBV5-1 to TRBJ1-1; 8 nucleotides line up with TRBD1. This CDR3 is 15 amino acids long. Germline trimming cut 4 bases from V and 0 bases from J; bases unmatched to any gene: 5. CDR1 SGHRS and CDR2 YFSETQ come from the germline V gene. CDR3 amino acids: CASSPRQGMNTEAFF. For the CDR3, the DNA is TGCGCCAGCAGCCCGAGACAGGGGATGAACACTGAAGCTTTCTTT.

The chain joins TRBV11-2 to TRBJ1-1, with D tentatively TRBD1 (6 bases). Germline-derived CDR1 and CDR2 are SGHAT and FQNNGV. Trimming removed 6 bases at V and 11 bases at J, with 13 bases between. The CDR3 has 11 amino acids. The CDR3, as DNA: TGTGCCAGCAGTCAGGGAACAGGGGCTTTCTTT. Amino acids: CASSQGTGAFF.

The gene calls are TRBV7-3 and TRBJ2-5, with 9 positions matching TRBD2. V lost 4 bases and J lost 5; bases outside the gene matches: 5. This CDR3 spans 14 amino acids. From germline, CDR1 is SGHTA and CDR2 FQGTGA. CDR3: CASSSRGGAETQYF. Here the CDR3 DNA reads TGTGCCAGCAGCTCCCGCGGGGGGGCTGAGACCCAGTACTTC.

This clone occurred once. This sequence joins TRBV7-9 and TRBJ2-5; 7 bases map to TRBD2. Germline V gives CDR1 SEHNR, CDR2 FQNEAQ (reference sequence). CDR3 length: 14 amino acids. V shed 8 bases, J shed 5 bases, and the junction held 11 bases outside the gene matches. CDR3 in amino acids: CASVPWEGRETQYF. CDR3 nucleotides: TGTGCCAGCGTTCCCTGGGAGGGGAGGGAGACCCAGTACTTC. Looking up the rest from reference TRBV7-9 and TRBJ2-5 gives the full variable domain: DTGVSQNPRHKITKRGQNVTFRCDPISEHNRLYWYRQTLGQGPEFLTYFQNEAQLEKSRLLSDRFSAERPKGSFSTLEIQRTEQGDSAMYLCASVPWEGRETQYFGPGTRLLVL.

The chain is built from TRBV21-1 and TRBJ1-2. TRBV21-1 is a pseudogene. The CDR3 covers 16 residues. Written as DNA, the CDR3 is TGTGCCAGCAGCAAAGCGCTGCCGGCAGCTAACTATGGCTACACCTTC. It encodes CASSKALPAANYGYTF.

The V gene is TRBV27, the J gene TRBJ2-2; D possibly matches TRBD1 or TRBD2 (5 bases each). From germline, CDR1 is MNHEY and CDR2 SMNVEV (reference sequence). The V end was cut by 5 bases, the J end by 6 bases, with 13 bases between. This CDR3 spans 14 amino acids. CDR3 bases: TGTGCCAGCAGTGCAAGGGGAGTGGCCGGGGAGCTGTTTTTT. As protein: CASSARGVAGELFF.

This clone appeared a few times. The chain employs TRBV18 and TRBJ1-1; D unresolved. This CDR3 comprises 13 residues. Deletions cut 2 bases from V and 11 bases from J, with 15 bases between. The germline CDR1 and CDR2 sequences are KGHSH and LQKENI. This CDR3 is CASSPSGGFVAFF. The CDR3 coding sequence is TGTGCCAGCTCACCATCTGGAGGCTTTGTGGCTTTCTTT.

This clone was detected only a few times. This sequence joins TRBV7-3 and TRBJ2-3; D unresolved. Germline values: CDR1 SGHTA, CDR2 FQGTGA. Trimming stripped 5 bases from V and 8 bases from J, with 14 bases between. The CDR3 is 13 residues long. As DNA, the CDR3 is TGTGCCAGCAGCCCCCAATCGCCAGTTACGCAGTATTTT. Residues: CASSPQSPVTQYF.

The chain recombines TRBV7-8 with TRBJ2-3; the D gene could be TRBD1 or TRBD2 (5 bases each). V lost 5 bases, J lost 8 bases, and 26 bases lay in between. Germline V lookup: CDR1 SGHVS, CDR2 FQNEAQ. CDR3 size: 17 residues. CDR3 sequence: CASSLTVGTALPPTQYF. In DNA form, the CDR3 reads TGTGCCAGCAGCCTTACGGTAGGGACGGCTTTGCCCCCTACGCAGTATTTT.

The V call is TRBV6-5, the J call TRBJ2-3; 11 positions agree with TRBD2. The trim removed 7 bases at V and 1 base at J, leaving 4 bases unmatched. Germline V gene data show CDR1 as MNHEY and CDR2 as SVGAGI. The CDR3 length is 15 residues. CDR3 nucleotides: TGTGCCAGCATGTTACTAGCGGGGGGCACAGATACGCAGTATTTT. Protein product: CASMLLAGGTDTQYF.

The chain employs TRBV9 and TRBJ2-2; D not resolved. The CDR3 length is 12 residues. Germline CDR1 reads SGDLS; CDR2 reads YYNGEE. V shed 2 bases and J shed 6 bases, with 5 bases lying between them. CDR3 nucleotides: TGTGCCAGCAGCGTCACGGCCGGGGAGCTGTTTTTT. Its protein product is CASSVTAGELFF.

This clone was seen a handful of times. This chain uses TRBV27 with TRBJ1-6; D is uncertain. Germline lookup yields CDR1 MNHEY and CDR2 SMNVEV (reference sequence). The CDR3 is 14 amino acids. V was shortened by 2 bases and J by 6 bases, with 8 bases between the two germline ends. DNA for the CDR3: TGTGCCAGCAGTTTAGGGCCACTTAATTCACCCCTCCACTTT. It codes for CASSLGPLNSPLHF.